Detailed here is one TCR beta chain. Its specificity is not known. Germline CDR1 and CDR2: SQVTM and ANQGSEA. The CDR3 length is 14 residues. J lost 6 bases, V lost 3 bases, and 4 bases had no gene match. TCRdb passed the RT-PCR reads through MiXCR, listing each CDR3 protein once. Of about 650,000 distinct CDR3 sequences detected, roughly 14% appear once; the ten largest clones hold roughly 10%. This record comes from a study of response to subunit inactivated influenza vaccine. Study observations and caveats: There was a suggestion from the authors that each seasonal influenza vaccination recruits few new T cells.

The genes are TRBV29-1 and TRBJ2-1; TRBD2 matches 11 bases. The starting material was PBMCs from blood, obtained roughly 12 days after vaccination. The clonotype originates from a man aged 45-65 years who received an inactivated influenza vaccine. DNA for the CDR3: TGCAGCGTTGACGGGACTAGCGGCTTCAATGAGCAGTTCTTC. Encoded protein: CSVDGTSGFNEQFF.